Following are 3 T cell receptor beta chains from one sample sequenced in a study of OX40 agonist ivuxolimab in advanced cancers. Generated by immunoSEQ multiplex PCR, the TCRdb table keeps only in-frame clones and is missing some. The data contain about 53,000 clones, roughly 84% of them seen just once; the ten biggest clones take up around 4.3%. The source was CD4+ or CD8+ T cells sorted from blood, collected in a trial of the OX40 agonist ivuxolimab. Every receptor here comes from an adult with an advanced solid tumor such as melanoma, head and neck, liver or kidney cancer.

V gene TRBV5-1 combines with J gene TRBJ2-7; TRBD2 agrees at 16 bases. Germline lookup yields CDR1 SGHRS and CDR2 YFSETQ. V gave up 3 bases and J gave up 0 bases; unmatched junction bases: 6. This CDR3 is 18 amino acids long. CDR3 sequence: CASSSGLAGGPSSYEQYF. Here the CDR3 DNA reads TGCGCCAGCAGCTCGGGACTAGCGGGAGGGCCTAGCTCCTACGAGCAGTACTTC.

V gene TRBV11-2 combines with J gene TRBJ1-1; 7 nucleotides match TRBD1. The CDR3 contains 15 residues. Trimming took 5 bases from V and 2 from J; bases not matched to a gene: 8. Germline V gene data show CDR1 as SGHAT and CDR2 as FQNNGV. CDR3 sequence: CASSPTTGSNTEAFF. The CDR3 DNA is TGTGCCAGCAGCCCGACGACAGGGAGTAACACTGAAGCTTTCTTT.

J is TRBJ1-2 and V is TRBV7-2, with unresolved D. Trimming removed 1 base at V and 1 base at J, with 7 bases between. The CDR3 has 14 residues. CDR1 and CDR2 (germline): SGHTA, FQGNSA. The CDR3 coding sequence is TGTGCCAGCAGCTTAGTAGGAGTTAACTATGGCTACACCTTC. Translation: CASSLVGVNYGYTF.